The 28 T cell receptor beta chains reported below all come from one sample, sequenced in a study of shared clonotypes between healthy human individuals. Naivety among CD8 cells was defined by CD45RO negativity and positive CCR7 selection, thereby excluding terminally differentiated effector memory CD45RA+ cells. The table came from immunoSEQ multiplex PCR; TCRdb's copy has only in-frame clones and leaves some out. The table has around 2.1 million clones, about 93% seen once. Sequencing used naive CD8+ T cells from PBMCs. These receptors all come from a young man in good health. Some clones in this sample may be carry-over from other donors' samples.

In the case of this clone: Other DNA variants within this sample encode the same CDR3. The gene calls are TRBV27 and TRBJ1-5, with TRBD1 as a possible D gene (6 bases). This CDR3 is 14 amino acids long. Germline-derived CDR1 and CDR2 are MNHEY and SMNVEV (reference sequence). Trimming took off 5 bases at V and 2 bases at J, with 10 bases between the two ends. The CDR3 here is CASSVRQGNQPQHF. CDR3 DNA sequence: TGTGCCAGCAGTGTACGACAGGGCAATCAGCCCCAGCATTTT.

About this clone: Other nucleotide sequences in the sample specify the same CDR3. The chain employs TRBV27 and TRBJ1-1, with D hard to call. The germline V gene has CDR1 MNHEY and CDR2 SMNVEV (reference sequence). The V end was cut by 3 bases, the J end by 4 bases, with 3 bases between. This CDR3 region has 11 residues. The CDR3 bases are TGTGCCAGCAGTTTTGGCACTGAAGCTTTCTTT. It codes for CASSFGTEAFF.

V gene TRBV28 combines with J gene TRBJ2-1, with 11 bases that match TRBD2. This CDR3 comprises 16 residues. The junction had 6 bases not matched to a gene; V was cut back by 4 bases and J by 4 bases. Germline assignment: CDR1 MDHEN and CDR2 SYDVKM. CDR3 sequence reads: CASSSGLAGWYNEQFF. In DNA, the CDR3 is TGTGCCAGCAGTTCAGGACTAGCGGGTTGGTACAATGAGCAGTTCTTC. The full variable domain, in which reference TRBV28 and TRBJ2-1 provide the parts outside the CDR3, is DVKVTQSSRYLVKRTGEKVFLECVQDMDHENMFWYRQDPGLGLRLIYFSYDVKMKEKGDIPEGYSVSREKKERFSLILESASTNQTSMYLCASSSGLAGWYNEQFFGPGTRLTVL.

This sequence joins TRBV27 and TRBJ2-1; 7 bases line up with TRBD2. This CDR3 region has 16 residues. V trimming: 5 bases; J trimming: 0 bases; junction bases outside the gene matches: 7. Germline loops: CDR1 MNHEY, CDR2 SMNVEV (reference sequence). The CDR3 sequence: CASSPSGVSSYNEQFF. The CDR3 DNA reads as TGTGCCAGCAGTCCAAGCGGGGTTAGCTCCTACAATGAGCAGTTCTTC.

A remark on this clone: Other DNA sequences from this sample encode an identical CDR3 as well. The chain has TRBV7-2 and TRBJ1-2; no definite D call. The V end was cut by 1 base, the J end by 7 bases, with 1 base between. Germline assignment: CDR1 SGHTA and CDR2 FQGNSA. The CDR3 is 10 residues long. CDR3 sequence (DNA): TGTGCCAGCAGCTTAGGTGGCTACACCTTC. It is translated as CASSLGGYTF.

This clone came up once. This sequence joins TRBV6-1 and TRBJ2-2, with D possibly TRBD2 on 6 matching bases. The CDR3 runs 16 residues. The V and J ends lost 2 bases and 4 bases respectively, with 14 bases between them. The V gene's germline CDR1 is MNHNS and CDR2 SASEGT. Written as DNA, the CDR3 is TGTGCCAGCAGTGAACCGGGGGAGGCCCTCACCGGGGAGCTGTTTTTT. Translated: CASSEPGEALTGELFF.

As concerns this clone: This may stem from a read error, because a much larger clone lies one nucleotide away. Other DNA sequences in the same sample also yield this CDR3. J is TRBJ2-2 and V is TRBV7-8; D is uncertain. Trimming removed 5 bases at V and 2 bases at J, with 3 bases between. Germline values: CDR1 SGHVS, CDR2 FQNEAQ. This CDR3 has 12 residues. CDR3 DNA sequence: TGTGCCAGCAGCCTAAACACCGGGGAGCTGTTTTTT. Its translation is CASSLNTGELFF.

The genes are TRBV7-8 and TRBJ2-2, with D uncertain. The CDR3 loop spans 12 amino acids. The V end was cut by 10 bases, the J end by 4 bases, with 10 bases between. From germline, CDR1 is SGHVS and CDR2 FQNEAQ. The CDR3 protein is CATEQSTGELFF. For the CDR3, the DNA is TGTGCCACCGAACAGAGCACCGGGGAGCTGTTTTTT.

This chain links TRBV4-1 with TRBJ2-1; 9 nucleotides align to TRBD2. This CDR3 spans 15 amino acids. Germline V gives CDR1 MGHRA, CDR2 YSYEKL. The J segment lost 6 bases and the V segment lost 2 bases, leaving 5 bases of the junction unmatched. The CDR3 DNA reads TGCGCCAGCAGCCAACCGGGACTAGCCATCAATGAGCAGTTCTTC. Translating gives CASSQPGLAINEQFF.

The CDR3, as DNA: TGTGCCAGCAGCTCCTTACAGGGGGAAGGGGACACTGAAGCTTTCTTT. This sequence encodes CASSSLQGEGDTEAFF. The chain employs TRBV11-2 and TRBJ1-1, with 8 bases fitting TRBD1. From germline, CDR1 is SGHAT and CDR2 FQNNGV. V lost 4 bases to trimming and J lost 3 bases; unmatched junction nucleotides: 10. The CDR3 runs to 16 residues.

The CDR3 protein is CASSLFGGLAGSTYEQYF. The CDR3 DNA reads TGTGCCAGCAGCTTATTCGGTGGGCTAGCGGGTTCGACCTACGAGCAGTACTTC. The V gene is TRBV11-2, the J gene TRBJ2-7, with TRBD2 matching 8 bases. After removal of 2 bases from V and 2 bases from J, the junction contained 14 bases not matched to a gene. Per germline, CDR1 SGHAT and CDR2 FQNNGV. The CDR3 has 18 residues.

J is TRBJ1-5 and V is TRBV27, with 8 bases fitting TRBD1. The CDR3 totals 14 residues. Germline trimming cut 7 bases from V and 2 bases from J; bases unmatched to any gene: 4. Germline lookup yields CDR1 MNHEY and CDR2 SMNVEV (reference sequence). The CDR3 sequence: CASKPTGGNQPQHF. The CDR3, as DNA: TGTGCCAGCAAACCGACAGGGGGCAATCAGCCCCAGCATTTT.

As regards this clone: Other DNA sequences of this sample code for an identical CDR3. The V call is TRBV27, the J call TRBJ2-7, with no clear D. This CDR3 comprises 13 residues. Trimming took off 6 bases at V and 0 bases at J, with 9 bases between the two ends. Per germline, CDR1 MNHEY and CDR2 SMNVEV (reference sequence). This CDR3 is CASSFGGSYEQYF. The CDR3 region has the DNA TGTGCCAGCAGCTTCGGCGGCTCCTACGAGCAGTACTTC.

V and J are TRBV6-1 and TRBJ1-1; tentatively, D is TRBD1 (5 bases). CDR3 length: 16 amino acids. Germline V gene lookup returns CDR1 MNHNS and CDR2 SASEGT. V was clipped by 2 bases and J by 1 base, with 14 bases between them. The CDR3 region is CASSEYRGGANTEAFF. CDR3 DNA: TGTGCCAGCAGTGAATATCGGGGCGGGGCGAACACTGAAGCTTTCTTT.

V is TRBV5-1 and J is TRBJ2-3; D is ambiguous. Trimming pared 3 bases from V and 5 bases from J, leaving 13 bases between. Per the germline V gene, CDR1 is SGHRS and CDR2 is YFSETQ. CDR3 length equals 14 residues. CDR3 coding DNA: TGCGCCAGCAGCTCCGACGGGCTGGGAGATACGCAGTATTTT. This translates into CASSSDGLGDTQYF.

The chain combines TRBV19 with TRBJ1-5; no clear D. The germline V and J ends were trimmed by 5 bases and 6 bases, with 14 bases remaining between them. This CDR3 contains 14 residues. Germline loops: CDR1 LNHDA, CDR2 SQIVND (reference sequence). The CDR3 reads CASSDSGILQPQHF. The CDR3 DNA reads as TGTGCCAGTAGTGACTCCGGGATACTTCAGCCCCAGCATTTT.

V is TRBV27 and J is TRBJ2-7; D is uncertain. There are 16 residues in the CDR3. The germline CDR1 and CDR2 sequences are MNHEY and SMNVEV (reference sequence). Trimming removed 5 bases at V and 1 base at J, with 18 bases between. The CDR3 DNA is TGTGCCAGCAGTGTAATACCCCTGGGTCAGTCCTACGAGCAGTACTTC. Protein product: CASSVIPLGQSYEQYF.

The CDR3, as DNA: TGTGCCAGCAGCTTGTTTTTTCCCCGGGGAGAGAACACTGAAGCTTTCTTT. The encoded protein is CASSLFFPRGENTEAFF. V is TRBV5-6 and J is TRBJ1-1; no clear D gene. Trimming cost V 1 base and J 1 base, with 17 bases left between them. This CDR3 comprises 17 residues. Germline-derived CDR1 and CDR2 are SGHDT and YYEEEE.

The genes are TRBV10-3 and TRBJ1-2, with D unclear. The V gene's germline CDR1 is ENHRY and CDR2 SYGVKD. The CDR3 loop spans 17 amino acids. V was cut by 1 base and J by 3 bases, with 18 bases left in between. CDR3 region: CAISEFWPDYLYYGYTF. The CDR3, as DNA: TGTGCCATCAGTGAGTTTTGGCCGGATTATCTTTACTATGGCTACACCTTC.

The rearrangement links TRBV7-9 to TRBJ2-6, with TRBD2 matching over 9 bases. Germline V CDR1 and CDR2: SEHNR, FQNEAQ (reference sequence). The CDR3 totals 18 residues. Losses at the gene ends were 1 base for V and 3 bases for J; bases not matched to a gene: 7. CDR3 amino acids: CASSLDGGRASGANVLTF. In DNA form, the CDR3 reads TGTGCCAGCAGCTTAGATGGCGGGAGGGCCAGTGGGGCCAACGTCCTGACTTTC.

The chain has TRBV27 and TRBJ2-1, with a tentative D call TRBD2 (6 bases). In germline, CDR1 is MNHEY, CDR2 SMNVEV (reference sequence). The V end lost 6 bases, the J end lost 4 bases, and 16 bases lay between the germline ends. The CDR3 covers 15 residues. The CDR3 sequence is CASSTMGGGYNEQFF. CDR3 in DNA: TGTGCCAGCAGCACTATGGGGGGAGGATACAATGAGCAGTTCTTC.

The rearrangement links TRBV5-4 to TRBJ1-5; no clear D gene. The CDR3 has 12 amino acids. Germline V gene lookup returns CDR1 SGHNT and CDR2 YYREEE (reference sequence). The V end lost 0 bases, the J end lost 7 bases, and 5 bases lay between the germline ends. CDR3 amino acids: CASSLVGQPQHF. CDR3 coding DNA: TGTGCCAGCAGCTTGGTTGGGCAGCCCCAGCATTTT.

This chain joins TRBV9 and TRBJ2-7; 7 nucleotides align to TRBD2. From germline, CDR1 is SGDLS and CDR2 YYNGEE. There are 14 residues in the CDR3. Trimming removed 2 bases from V and 2 bases from J; junction bases left unmatched: 4. CDR3: CASSVSGLAYEQYF. The CDR3 nucleotides are TGTGCCAGCAGCGTTTCCGGACTAGCCTACGAGCAGTACTTC.

Of note for this clone: Within the sample, other DNA sequences also encode this same CDR3. The genes are TRBV6-6 and TRBJ1-1; TRBD1 aligns across 8 bases. This CDR3 has 11 amino acids. The V segment lost 8 bases and the J segment 6 bases; nucleotides outside the gene matches: 2. Germline V gene sequence: CDR1 MNHNY, CDR2 SVGAGI (reference sequence). The CDR3 here is CASSTGAEAFF. As DNA, the CDR3 is TGTGCCAGCTCGACAGGGGCTGAAGCTTTCTTT.

The rearrangement links TRBV14 to TRBJ1-2; D unresolved. With 1 base removed from V and 4 bases from J, the gap between germline ends came to 13 bases. The germline CDR1 and CDR2 sequences are SGHDN and FVKESK. The CDR3 is 15 amino acids. CDR3 nucleotide sequence: TGTGCCAGCAGCCAAGGTGGAGGGTTGGTCTATGGCTACACCTTC. It specifies CASSQGGGLVYGYTF.

The chain has TRBV13 and TRBJ1-5; 8 nucleotides match TRBD1. The CDR3 length is 16 residues. Germline trimming cut 0 bases from V and 3 bases from J; bases unmatched to any gene: 4. Germline assignment: CDR1 PRHDT and CDR2 FYEKMQ (reference sequence). CDR3 protein: CASSLGGQGINQPQHF. The CDR3 DNA reads TGTGCCAGCAGCTTAGGCGGACAGGGTATCAATCAGCCCCAGCATTTT. Together with reference TRBV13 and TRBJ1-5, the CDR3 gives the full variable domain: AAGVIQSPRHLIKEKRETATLKCYPIPRHDTVYWYQQGPGQDPQFLISFYEKMQSDKGSIPDRFSAQQFSDYHSELNMSSLELGDSALYFCASSLGGQGINQPQHFGDGTRLSIL.

The chain carries TRBV11-2 and TRBJ1-2, with TRBD1 identical over 7 bases. V lost 6 bases and J lost 5; bases outside the gene matches: 9. The CDR3 consists of 14 residues. Germline lookup yields CDR1 SGHAT and CDR2 FQNNGV. The CDR3 coding sequence is TGTGCCAGCAGGCATCGGGACAGAAATTATGGCTACACCTTC. Translation: CASRHRDRNYGYTF.

V is TRBV5-1 and J is TRBJ2-7; D remains ambiguous. The CDR3 has 15 amino acids. CDR1 is SGHRS and CDR2 is YFSETQ in the germline V gene. With 0 bases removed from V and 4 bases from J, the gap between germline ends came to 14 bases. In DNA, the CDR3 is TGCGCCAGCAGCTTGGAATTTGGAGTTTCTTACGAGCAGTACTTC. This translates into CASSLEFGVSYEQYF.